This TCR beta chain was retrieved from a study of T cells in Graves' hyperthyroidism and ophthalmopathy. Study conclusions and caveats: Blood shared most expanded thyroid clonotypes above 0.001.

Amplified TCR beta CDR3 regions derived from RNA transcripts. HTBI primers were the set used in a first-round RT-PCR of the TCR CDR3. TCRdb ran MiXCR on the multiplex PCR reads and lists one entry per CDR3 protein. The data contain hundreds of thousands of distinct CDR3 sequences, approximately 25% of them seen just once; the ten biggest clones take up under 40%. The germline V gene encodes CDR1 MNHNS and CDR2 SASEGT. Trimming at V came to 6 bases and at J to 5 bases, leaving 10 bases not matched to a gene. The length of the CDR3 is 15 residues. Worth noting for this clonotype: Its antigen is undetermined.

Patients showing uncontrolled infection, other autoimmune disease, pregnancy or lactation were ineligible. The study based diagnoses on clinical symptoms, serum thyroxine and TRAb, thyroid ultrasound and orbital computed tomography. Source material: blood. The chain is built from TRBV6-1 and TRBJ1-2, with 9 bases aligning to TRBD1. This clonotype was obtained from a woman aged 40-49 years with Graves' ophthalmopathy. The DNA of the CDR3 is TGTGCCAGCAGCGAACCGGGACAGGGTGGATATGGCTACACCTTC. Protein sequence: CASSEPGQGGYGYTF.